This TCR beta chain was sequenced for a study of blood T cell repertoires in COVID-19. Turning to the study itself: Acute and convalescent COVID-19 specimens originated in the United States, Italy and Spain.

Authors' processing steps: Estimated nucleated cell counts came from reference gene primer amplification. Libraries were prepared by immunoSEQ multiplex PCR; TCRdb keeps only in-frame clonotypes and omits some of them. The V and J calls and clone size come from that table; D and trimming were worked out from the DNA. The data show approximately 240,000 clones, with 75% to 90% seen just once and about 3.5% held by the top ten. Participant-reported clinical history was the basis for cohort assignment. The germline V and J ends were trimmed by 2 bases and 9 bases, with 12 bases remaining between them. CDR3 length equals 13 residues. The V gene's germline CDR1 is SGHTS and CDR2 YDEGEE.

The source material was PBMCs or T cells enriched from blood (not recorded which). The sequence was collected from a woman aged 18-30 years in a cohort exposed to, infected with or recovered from COVID-19 (not recorded which). The rearrangement joins TRBV5-8 to TRBJ2-1; maybe TRBD1 (5 bases). This CDR3 is CASSFLVRGEQFF. The CDR3 DNA is TGTGCCAGCAGCTTCCTTGTTAGGGGTGAGCAGTTCTTC. Complete variable domain (other parts from reference TRBV5-8 and TRBJ2-1): EAGVTQSPTHLIKTRGQQATLRCSPISGHTSVYWYQQALGLGLQFLLWYDEGEERNRGNFPPRFSGRQFPNYSSELNVNALELEDSALYLCASSFLVRGEQFFGPGTRLTVL.